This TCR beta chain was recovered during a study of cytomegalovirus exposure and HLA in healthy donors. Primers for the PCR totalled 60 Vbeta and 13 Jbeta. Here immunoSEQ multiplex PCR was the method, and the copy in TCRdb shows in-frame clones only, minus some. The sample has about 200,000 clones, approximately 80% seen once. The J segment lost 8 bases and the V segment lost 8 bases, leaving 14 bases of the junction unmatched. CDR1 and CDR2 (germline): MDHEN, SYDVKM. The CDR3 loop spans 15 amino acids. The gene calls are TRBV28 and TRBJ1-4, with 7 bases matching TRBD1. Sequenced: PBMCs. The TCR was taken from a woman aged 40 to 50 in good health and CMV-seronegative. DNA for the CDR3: TGTGCCAGCCTTGACAGACAGGGACCCGAGGAAAAACTGTTTTTT. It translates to CASLDRQGPEEKLFF.